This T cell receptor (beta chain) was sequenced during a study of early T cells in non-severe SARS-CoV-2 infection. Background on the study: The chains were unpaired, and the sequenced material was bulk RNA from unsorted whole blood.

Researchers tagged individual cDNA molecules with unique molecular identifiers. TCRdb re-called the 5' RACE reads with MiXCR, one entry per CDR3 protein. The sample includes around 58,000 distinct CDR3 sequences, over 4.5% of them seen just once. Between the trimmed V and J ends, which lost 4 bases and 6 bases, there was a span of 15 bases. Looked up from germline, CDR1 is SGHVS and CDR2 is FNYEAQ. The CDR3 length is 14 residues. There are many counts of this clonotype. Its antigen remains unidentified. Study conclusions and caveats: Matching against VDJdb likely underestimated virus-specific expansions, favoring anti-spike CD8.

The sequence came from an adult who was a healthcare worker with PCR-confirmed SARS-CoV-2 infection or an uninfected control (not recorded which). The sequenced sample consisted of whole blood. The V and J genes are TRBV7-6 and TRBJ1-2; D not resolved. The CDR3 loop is CASSSTFRLDGYTF. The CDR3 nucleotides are TGTGCCAGCAGCTCGACATTCCGGTTGGATGGCTACACCTTC.